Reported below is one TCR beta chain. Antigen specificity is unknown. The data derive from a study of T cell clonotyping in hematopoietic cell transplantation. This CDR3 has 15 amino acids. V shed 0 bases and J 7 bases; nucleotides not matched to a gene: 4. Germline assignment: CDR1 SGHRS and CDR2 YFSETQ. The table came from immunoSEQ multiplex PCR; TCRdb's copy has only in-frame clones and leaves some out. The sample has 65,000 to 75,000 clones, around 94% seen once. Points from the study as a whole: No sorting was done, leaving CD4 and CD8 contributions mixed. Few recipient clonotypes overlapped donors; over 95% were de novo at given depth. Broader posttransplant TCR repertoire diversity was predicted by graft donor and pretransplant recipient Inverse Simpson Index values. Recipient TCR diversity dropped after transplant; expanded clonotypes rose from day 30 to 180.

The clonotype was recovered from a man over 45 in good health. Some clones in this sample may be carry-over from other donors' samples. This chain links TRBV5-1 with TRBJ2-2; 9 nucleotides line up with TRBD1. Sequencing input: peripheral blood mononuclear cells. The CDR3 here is CASSLDRGRSGELFF. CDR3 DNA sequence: TGCGCCAGCAGCTTGGACAGGGGGCGAAGCGGGGAGCTGTTTTTT.